This is a list of T cell receptor beta chains from one sample in a study of blood T cell repertoires in COVID-19. Here immunoSEQ multiplex PCR was the method, and the copy in TCRdb shows in-frame clones only, minus some. The table lists approximately 460,000 clones, roughly 89% of them singletons. Sequencing used peripheral blood. The receptors shown here come from a man aged 18 to 30 with COVID-19, enrolled during active disease. CDR3s include the opening cysteine and the closing phenylalanine or tryptophan. The D gene is left open where the match is weak. Clone size is given for some rows only: seen once, a few or many times, or a class if the clone is expanded.

J,D,V,size,CDR3,DNA
TRBJ2-1,NA,TRBV9,NA,CASSVGQVSYNEQFF,TGTGCCAGCAGCGTAGGACAGGTATCCTACAATGAGCAGTTCTTC
TRBJ2-1,TRBD2,TRBV5-4,few,CASRNVGLAGGQAYEQFF,TGTGCCAGCAGGAATGTCGGCCTAGCGGGGGGGCAAGCGTATGAGCAGTTCTTC
TRBJ2-1,TRBD1,TRBV27,NA,CASSDREELSYNEQFF,TGTGCCAGCAGTGACAGGGAAGAGTTGTCCTACAATGAGCAGTTCTTC
TRBJ2-1,NA,TRBV4-1,once,CASSQFGGSSREQFF,TGCGCCAGCAGCCAATTTGGAGGGAGTAGCCGTGAGCAGTTCTTC
TRBJ2-3,TRBD2,TRBV5-4,NA,CASSDRVAGGTDTQYF,TGTGCCAGCAGCGACAGAGTAGCGGGGGGCACAGATACGCAGTATTTT
TRBJ2-1,TRBD2,TRBV7-8,NA,CASSPGGYNEQFF,TGTGCCAGCAGCCCCGGGGGGTACAATGAGCAGTTCTTC
TRBJ1-3,NA,TRBV6-6,NA,CASSYTTGRSGNTIYF,TGTGCCAGCAGTTACACTACAGGGCGCTCTGGAAACACCATATATTTT
TRBJ2-2,TRBD2,TRBV19,NA,CASSRTGGPNTGELFF,TGTGCCAGTAGTAGGACGGGAGGGCCGAACACCGGGGAGCTGTTTTTT
TRBJ1-6,NA,TRBV6-5,NA,CASSYSQGHGSPLHF,TGTGCCAGCAGTTACTCGCAGGGGCACGGTTCACCCCTCCACTTT
TRBJ1-2,TRBD1,TRBV27,NA,CASRTTGEGYTF,TGTGCCAGCAGAACGACAGGGGAGGGCTACACCTTC
TRBJ1-6,NA,TRBV19,few,CASSESAGLTLHF,TGTGCCAGTAGTGAGTCCGCCGGGTTGACCCTCCACTTT
TRBJ2-7,TRBD1,TRBV27,NA,CASSRTGGYEQYF,TGTGCCAGCAGCCGGACAGGGGGGTATGAGCAGTACTTC
TRBJ1-4,TRBD1,TRBV3-1/TRBV3-2,NA,CASSQGTGKINEKLFF,TGTGCCAGCAGCCAGGGGACAGGGAAAATTAATGAAAAACTGTTTTTT
TRBJ2-7,TRBD2,TRBV27,once,CASSLSGRSSYEQYF,TGTGCCAGCAGTTTAAGCGGGAGGTCTTCCTACGAGCAGTACTTC
TRBJ1-5,NA,TRBV19,NA,CASSIRQVLDQPQHF,TGTGCCAGTAGTATTCGACAGGTTCTCGATCAGCCCCAGCATTTT
TRBJ1-1,NA,TRBV28,few,CASSTELNTEAFF,TGTGCCAGCAGTACAGAGCTGAACACTGAAGCTTTCTTT
TRBJ1-2,NA,TRBV7-9,NA,CASSLNGLYGYTF,TGTGCCAGCAGTCTAAACGGTCTCTATGGCTACACCTTC
TRBJ2-7,NA,TRBV19,NA,CASSSGRFHYEQYF,TGTGCCAGTAGTTCAGGCCGATTCCACTACGAGCAGTACTTC
TRBJ2-5,TRBD2,TRBV3-1/TRBV3-2,NA,CASSPRDYTETQYF,TGTGCCAGCAGCCCCCGGGACTACACGGAGACCCAGTACTTC
TRBJ2-2,NA,TRBV29-1,once,CSVALASGELFF,TGCAGCGTTGCTCTAGCTAGCGGGGAGCTGTTTTTT
TRBJ2-1,NA,TRBV11-2,once,CASSLDGDEQFF,TGTGCCAGCAGCTTAGATGGAGATGAGCAGTTCTTC
TRBJ1-5,NA,TRBV2,NA,CASSEQVRNQPQHF,TGTGCCAGCAGTGAACAGGTACGCAATCAGCCCCAGCATTTT
TRBJ1-6,NA,TRBV5-4,NA,CASSLDIPGLSPLHF,TGTGCCAGCAGTCTAGATATTCCGGGACTTTCACCCCTCCACTTT
TRBJ2-4,TRBD1,TRBV5-1,NA,CASSLDSGGANIQYF,TGCGCCAGCAGCTTGGATTCAGGGGGAGCTAACATTCAGTACTTC
TRBJ2-5,TRBD2,TRBV29-1,NA,CSVAMIAGSAAGSPDF,TGCAGCGTTGCCATGATAGCGGGTTCTGCCGCTGGATCCCCAGACTTC
TRBJ2-1,TRBD2,TRBV3-1/TRBV3-2,NA,CASSQEGPAGEQFF,TGTGCCAGCAGCCAAGAGGGACCAGCGGGGGAGCAGTTCTTC
TRBJ2-4,NA,TRBV30,NA,CAWSRGNRIAKNIQYF,TGTGCCTGGAGTAGGGGGAACCGAATAGCCAAAAACATTCAGTACTTC